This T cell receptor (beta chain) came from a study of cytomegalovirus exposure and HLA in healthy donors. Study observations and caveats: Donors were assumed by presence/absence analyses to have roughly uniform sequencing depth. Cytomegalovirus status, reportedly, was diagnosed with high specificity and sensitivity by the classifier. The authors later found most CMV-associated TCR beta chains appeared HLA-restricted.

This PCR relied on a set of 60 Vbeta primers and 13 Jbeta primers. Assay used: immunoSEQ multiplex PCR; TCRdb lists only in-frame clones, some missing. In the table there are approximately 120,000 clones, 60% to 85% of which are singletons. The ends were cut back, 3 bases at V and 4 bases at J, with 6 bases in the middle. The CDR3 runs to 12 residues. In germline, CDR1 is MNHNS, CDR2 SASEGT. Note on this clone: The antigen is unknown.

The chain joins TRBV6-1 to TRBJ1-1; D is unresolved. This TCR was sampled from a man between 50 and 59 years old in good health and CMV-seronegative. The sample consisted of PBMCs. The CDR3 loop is CASSDGGTEAFF. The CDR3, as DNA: TGTGCCAGCAGTGACGGAGGCACTGAAGCTTTCTTT.